A selection of T cell receptor beta chains follows, all from one sample in a study of B cell selection in AIRE deficiency. The data were produced by immunoSEQ multiplex PCR, yet TCRdb's version contains in-frame clones alone and is incomplete. This table has about 25,000 clones, 95% to 96% appearing once. The sample comprised CD4+CD127+ conventional T cells sorted from PBMCs. The receptor set was obtained from a human donor in good health. Both conserved end residues are part of each CDR3. Each record gives: clone size, D gene, V gene, J gene, CDR3 protein, CDR3 DNA. A D gene is named only where the DNA matches it firmly. A row's size may be missing; if present it is once, few, many or a size class.

clone_size: -; d_call: -; v_call: TRBV19; j_call: TRBJ1-1; cdr3_aa: CASIISRARDTEAFF; cdr3_nt: TGTGCCAGTATCATTAGCAGGGCGAGGGACACTGAAGCTTTCTTT
clone_size: -; d_call: -; v_call: TRBV7-2; j_call: TRBJ2-1; cdr3_aa: CASSFDSGSYNEQFF; cdr3_nt: TGTGCCAGCAGCTTTGACAGTGGATCCTACAATGAGCAGTTCTTC
clone_size: -; d_call: -; v_call: TRBV9; j_call: TRBJ2-5; cdr3_aa: CASSVGGGQETQYF; cdr3_nt: TGTGCCAGCAGCGTAGGGGGAGGTCAAGAGACCCAGTACTTC
clone_size: once; d_call: TRBD2; v_call: TRBV5-4; j_call: TRBJ2-3; cdr3_aa: CASSLEGLAGSDTQYF; cdr3_nt: TGTGCCAGCAGCTTGGAGGGACTAGCGGGATCGGATACGCAGTATTTT
clone_size: -; d_call: -; v_call: TRBV19; j_call: TRBJ1-5; cdr3_aa: CASSNRANQPQHF; cdr3_nt: TGTGCCAGTAGCAACAGGGCCAATCAGCCCCAGCATTTT
clone_size: -; d_call: TRBD2; v_call: TRBV6-1; j_call: TRBJ2-1; cdr3_aa: CASRLPGLAVDEQFF; cdr3_nt: TGTGCCAGCAGATTACCGGGACTAGCGGTTGATGAGCAGTTCTTC
clone_size: -; d_call: -; v_call: TRBV7-2; j_call: TRBJ1-3; cdr3_aa: CASRQGWGNTIYF; cdr3_nt: TGTGCCAGCAGGCAGGGTTGGGGAAACACCATATATTTT
clone_size: -; d_call: -; v_call: TRBV6-6; j_call: TRBJ2-7; cdr3_aa: CASKRGGSYEQYF; cdr3_nt: TGTGCCAGCAAACGTGGGGGTTCCTACGAGCAGTACTTC
clone_size: -; d_call: -; v_call: TRBV29-1; j_call: TRBJ1-1; cdr3_aa: CSVESGGIEAFF; cdr3_nt: TGCAGCGTTGAATCCGGGGGCATTGAAGCTTTCTTT
clone_size: -; d_call: -; v_call: TRBV15; j_call: TRBJ2-3; cdr3_aa: CATSSTWGGGGDTQYF; cdr3_nt: TGTGCCACCAGCAGCACGTGGGGGGGCGGTGGAGATACGCAGTATTTT
clone_size: -; d_call: TRBD1; v_call: TRBV19; j_call: TRBJ1-4; cdr3_aa: CASSIEGAREKLFF; cdr3_nt: TGTGCCAGTAGTATCGAGGGGGCCCGGGAAAAACTGTTTTTT
clone_size: -; d_call: -; v_call: TRBV15; j_call: TRBJ1-1; cdr3_aa: CATSTSRNTEAFF; cdr3_nt: TGTGCCACCAGCACTAGTCGAAACACTGAAGCTTTCTTT
clone_size: -; d_call: TRBD2; v_call: TRBV7-9; j_call: TRBJ2-1; cdr3_aa: CASSLGAGGLNEQFF; cdr3_nt: TGTGCCAGCAGCTTAGGAGCGGGGGGGCTTAATGAGCAGTTCTTC
clone_size: -; d_call: -; v_call: TRBV18; j_call: TRBJ1-5; cdr3_aa: CASSPSKAAPGEPQHF; cdr3_nt: TGTGCCAGCTCACCATCTAAGGCAGCCCCCGGTGAGCCCCAGCATTTT
clone_size: once; d_call: -; v_call: TRBV10-3; j_call: TRBJ2-5; cdr3_aa: CAISESTETQYF; cdr3_nt: TGTGCCATCAGTGAGTCGACCGAGACCCAGTACTTC
clone_size: -; d_call: TRBD1; v_call: TRBV27; j_call: TRBJ2-3; cdr3_aa: CASSLSAWGTGGTDTQYF; cdr3_nt: TGTGCCAGCAGTTTAAGTGCGTGGGGGACAGGGGGCACAGATACGCAGTATTTT
clone_size: -; d_call: TRBD2; v_call: TRBV5-1; j_call: TRBJ2-3; cdr3_aa: CASSLLVAGTDTQYF; cdr3_nt: TGCGCCAGCAGCTTGTTGGTAGCGGGGACAGATACGCAGTATTTT
clone_size: -; d_call: -; v_call: TRBV28; j_call: TRBJ2-2; cdr3_aa: CASSSFIRVLTGELFF; cdr3_nt: TGTGCCAGCAGCTCATTCATCCGGGTCCTTACCGGGGAGCTGTTTTTT
clone_size: -; d_call: -; v_call: TRBV7-6; j_call: TRBJ2-5; cdr3_aa: CASSLGADQETQYF; cdr3_nt: TGTGCCAGCAGCTTAGGTGCGGATCAAGAGACCCAGTACTTC
clone_size: -; d_call: -; v_call: TRBV18; j_call: TRBJ2-4; cdr3_aa: CASSPPSKNIQYF; cdr3_nt: TGTGCCAGCTCACCACCGTCCAAAAACATTCAGTACTTC
clone_size: few; d_call: -; v_call: TRBV6-5; j_call: TRBJ2-1; cdr3_aa: CASSPSGDYNKQFF; cdr3_nt: TGTGCCAGCAGTCCGAGCGGCGACTACAATAAGCAGTTCTTC
clone_size: -; d_call: -; v_call: TRBV7-9; j_call: TRBJ2-7; cdr3_aa: CASSSRDGSYEQYF; cdr3_nt: TGTGCCAGCAGCTCCCGGGACGGCTCCTACGAGCAGTACTTC
clone_size: -; d_call: -; v_call: TRBV10-3; j_call: TRBJ1-4; cdr3_aa: CASRKGFLTNEKLFF; cdr3_nt: TGTGCCAGCCGAAAGGGTTTTTTAACTAATGAAAAACTGTTTTTT
clone_size: -; d_call: TRBD2; v_call: TRBV7-9; j_call: TRBJ2-7; cdr3_aa: CASSRLRLAGYSYEQYF; cdr3_nt: TGTGCCAGCAGCCGACTAAGACTAGCGGGATACTCCTACGAGCAGTACTTC
clone_size: -; d_call: -; v_call: TRBV6-1; j_call: TRBJ1-2; cdr3_aa: CASRATGYGYTF; cdr3_nt: TGTGCCAGCAGGGCAACAGGGTATGGCTACACCTTC
clone_size: -; d_call: TRBD1; v_call: TRBV11-2; j_call: TRBJ1-2; cdr3_aa: CASSMRQGHYGYTF; cdr3_nt: TGTGCCAGCAGCATGCGACAGGGACACTATGGCTACACCTTC
clone_size: -; d_call: TRBD2; v_call: TRBV6-5; j_call: TRBJ2-3; cdr3_aa: CASSSLVGGITDTQYF; cdr3_nt: TGTGCCAGCAGTTCCCTTGTGGGAGGGATCACAGATACGCAGTATTTT
clone_size: -; d_call: -; v_call: TRBV11-2; j_call: TRBJ1-4; cdr3_aa: CASSFRDIGEKLFF; cdr3_nt: TGTGCCAGCAGCTTCCGGGACATCGGGGAAAAACTGTTTTTT
clone_size: -; d_call: -; v_call: TRBV18; j_call: TRBJ1-2; cdr3_aa: CASSPGGRGAIYGYTF; cdr3_nt: TGTGCCAGCTCACCAGGAGGCAGGGGAGCCATCTATGGCTACACCTTC
clone_size: -; d_call: -; v_call: TRBV9; j_call: TRBJ2-3; cdr3_aa: CASSPHLAGATDTQYF; cdr3_nt: TGTGCCAGCAGCCCTCATCTCGCAGGAGCCACAGATACGCAGTATTTT
clone_size: -; d_call: TRBD1; v_call: TRBV18; j_call: TRBJ1-1; cdr3_aa: CASSPMGTGGGGEAFF; cdr3_nt: TGTGCCAGCTCACCAATGGGGACAGGCGGGGGAGGTGAAGCTTTCTTT
clone_size: -; d_call: -; v_call: TRBV6-5; j_call: TRBJ1-2; cdr3_aa: CASRGFYGYTF; cdr3_nt: TGTGCCAGCAGGGGGTTTTATGGCTACACCTTC
clone_size: -; d_call: TRBD2; v_call: TRBV5-4; j_call: TRBJ2-7; cdr3_aa: CASSPAWGREVEQYF; cdr3_nt: TGTGCCAGCAGCCCCGCCTGGGGGCGGGAGGTCGAGCAGTACTTC
clone_size: -; d_call: -; v_call: TRBV7-9; j_call: TRBJ1-1; cdr3_aa: CASSPIVRGRGTEAFF; cdr3_nt: TGTGCCAGCAGCCCTATTGTACGGGGCAGGGGCACTGAAGCTTTCTTT
clone_size: once; d_call: -; v_call: TRBV5-6; j_call: TRBJ1-3; cdr3_aa: CASSLDRPGEGHGGNTIYF; cdr3_nt: TGTGCCAGCAGCTTGGACCGGCCGGGGGAGGGGCACGGTGGAAACACCATATATTTT
clone_size: -; d_call: -; v_call: TRBV6-5; j_call: TRBJ1-1; cdr3_aa: CASSYPGLPEAFF; cdr3_nt: TGTGCCAGCAGTTACCCCGGGCTTCCTGAAGCTTTCTTT
clone_size: -; d_call: TRBD2; v_call: TRBV6-5; j_call: TRBJ2-3; cdr3_aa: CASSYSGGALWDTQYF; cdr3_nt: TGTGCCAGCAGTTATAGCGGGGGGGCCTTATGGGATACGCAGTATTTT
clone_size: -; d_call: -; v_call: TRBV7-2; j_call: TRBJ2-3; cdr3_aa: CASSRLVATDTQYF; cdr3_nt: TGTGCCAGCAGCCGACTAGTGGCCACAGATACGCAGTATTTT
clone_size: -; d_call: -; v_call: TRBV11-2; j_call: TRBJ2-5; cdr3_aa: CASSLDTGLRQETQYF; cdr3_nt: TGTGCCAGCAGCTTAGATACAGGGTTGAGACAAGAGACCCAGTACTTC
clone_size: -; d_call: -; v_call: TRBV7-9; j_call: TRBJ1-6; cdr3_aa: CASSQWGAAYNSPLHF; cdr3_nt: TGTGCCAGCAGCCAGTGGGGCGCAGCCTATAATTCACCCCTCCACTTT
clone_size: -; d_call: -; v_call: TRBV6-6; j_call: TRBJ1-4; cdr3_aa: CASNPDKNEKLFF; cdr3_nt: TGTGCCAGCAACCCGGACAAGAATGAAAAACTGTTTTTT
clone_size: -; d_call: -; v_call: TRBV19; j_call: TRBJ2-5; cdr3_aa: CASSTTGGGETQYF; cdr3_nt: TGTGCCAGTAGTACCACAGGGGGGGGAGAGACCCAGTACTTC
clone_size: -; d_call: TRBD1; v_call: TRBV10-1; j_call: TRBJ2-7; cdr3_aa: CASSYSRDRGLYEQYF; cdr3_nt: TGCGCCAGCAGTTATTCCCGGGACAGGGGGCTTTACGAGCAGTACTTC
clone_size: -; d_call: TRBD1; v_call: TRBV6-5; j_call: TRBJ2-3; cdr3_aa: CASSGRQGVADTQYF; cdr3_nt: TGTGCCAGCAGTGGAAGACAGGGGGTGGCAGATACGCAGTATTTT
clone_size: -; d_call: TRBD1; v_call: TRBV7-3; j_call: TRBJ1-1; cdr3_aa: CASSLSGTANTEAFF; cdr3_nt: TGTGCCAGCAGCTTATCCGGGACAGCGAACACTGAAGCTTTCTTT
clone_size: -; d_call: -; v_call: TRBV19; j_call: TRBJ1-2; cdr3_aa: CASNGRSGGYTF; cdr3_nt: TGTGCCAGTAACGGACGGAGTGGTGGCTACACCTTC
clone_size: -; d_call: -; v_call: TRBV5-5; j_call: TRBJ1-5; cdr3_aa: CASSSQVLSNQPQHF; cdr3_nt: TGTGCCAGCAGCTCTCAGGTGCTTAGCAATCAGCCCCAGCATTTT
clone_size: -; d_call: TRBD1; v_call: TRBV2; j_call: TRBJ1-1; cdr3_aa: CASSGTGKDTMNTEAFF; cdr3_nt: TGTGCCAGCAGCGGGACAGGAAAAGACACCATGAACACTGAAGCTTTCTTT
clone_size: -; d_call: -; v_call: TRBV6-1; j_call: TRBJ1-5; cdr3_aa: CASSETGIQPQHF; cdr3_nt: TGTGCCAGCAGTGAAACGGGGATTCAGCCCCAGCATTTT
clone_size: once; d_call: -; v_call: TRBV6-5; j_call: TRBJ2-2; cdr3_aa: CASSYGQITGELFF; cdr3_nt: TGTGCCAGCAGTTATGGGCAGATCACCGGGGAGCTGTTTTTT
clone_size: -; d_call: TRBD1; v_call: TRBV7-9; j_call: TRBJ1-2; cdr3_aa: CASGEYGRTGVGYTF; cdr3_nt: TGTGCCAGCGGAGAATACGGGCGGACAGGGGTAGGCTACACCTTC
clone_size: -; d_call: -; v_call: TRBV7-2; j_call: TRBJ2-5; cdr3_aa: CASSPLWAEETQYF; cdr3_nt: TGTGCCAGCAGCCCCCTCTGGGCTGAAGAGACCCAGTACTTC
clone_size: -; d_call: TRBD1; v_call: TRBV19; j_call: TRBJ1-1; cdr3_aa: CASSNAGRQGVNTEAFF; cdr3_nt: TGTGCCAGTAGTAATGCGGGGAGACAGGGGGTAAACACTGAAGCTTTCTTT